The 16 T cell receptor beta chains given below trace back to one sample, sequenced in a study of blood T cell repertoires in COVID-19. Sequenced by immunoSEQ multiplex PCR; TCRdb stores in-frame clones only, minus some. Of some 130,000 clones in the sample, more than 85% were seen once. Input material: peripheral blood. These receptors all come from a man aged 45-65 years with active or convalescent COVID-19.

The V and J genes are TRBV5-1 and TRBJ1-6; 7 positions agree with TRBD1. CDR3 size: 16 residues. Unmatched junction bases numbered 10, after V lost 0 bases and J lost 10 bases. The germline V gene encodes CDR1 SGHRS and CDR2 YFSETQ. The CDR3 sequence: CASSLDLRTGSSPLHF. CDR3 bases: TGCGCCAGCAGCTTGGATCTAAGGACAGGATCCTCACCCCTCCACTTT.

The chain uses TRBV19 and TRBJ2-1, with 11 bases lining up with TRBD2. This CDR3 has 15 amino acids. V was clipped by 6 bases and J by 3 bases; unmatched bases: 4. Germline V gives CDR1 LNHDA, CDR2 SQIVND (reference sequence). The CDR3 DNA reads TGTGCCAGTAGATTGGGGACTAGCGGCTACAATGAGCAGTTCTTC. Translating it yields CASRLGTSGYNEQFF.

J is TRBJ2-2 and V is TRBV29-1; 7 positions match TRBD1. Germline assignment: CDR1 SQVTM and CDR2 ANQGSEA. The V segment lost 7 bases and the J segment 6 bases; nucleotides outside the gene matches: 8. The CDR3 contains 13 residues. CDR3 loop: CSALTGRAGELFF. The CDR3 DNA is TGCAGCGCCCTGACAGGGCGAGCCGGGGAGCTGTTTTTT.

V gene TRBV5-4 combines with J gene TRBJ2-1; 7 bases match TRBD1. This CDR3 spans 15 amino acids. Germline V gives CDR1 SGHNT, CDR2 YYREEE (reference sequence). Trimming removed 4 bases from V and 0 bases from J; junction bases left unmatched: 4. The CDR3 DNA reads as TGTGCCAGCAGCCGGACAGGATCCTCCTACAATGAGCAGTTCTTC. Encoded protein: CASSRTGSSYNEQFF.

The CDR3 DNA reads TGCGCCAGCAGCTTGTGGGGTGGGACAGGCACTGAAGCTTTCTTT. This translates into CASSLWGGTGTEAFF. The V call is TRBV5-1, the J call TRBJ1-1, with 8 bases lining up with TRBD1. Germline V gene lookup returns CDR1 SGHRS and CDR2 YFSETQ. The CDR3 has 15 residues. Unmatched junction bases numbered 6, after V lost 1 base and J lost 4 bases.

This clone was observed once. V usage is TRBV6-6 and J usage is TRBJ1-2; maybe TRBD1 (6 bases). This CDR3 region has 14 residues. Trimming shortened V by 7 bases and J by 4 bases, and 16 bases separated the two germline ends. The V gene's germline CDR1 is MNHNY and CDR2 SVGAGI (reference sequence). For the CDR3, the DNA is TGTGCCAGCAATGGACAGCTTGGGGGCTATGGCTACACCTTC. It codes for CASNGQLGGYGYTF.

This chain connects TRBV29-1 to TRBJ2-5, with D possibly TRBD1 on 5 matching bases. The CDR3 length is 11 residues. Trimming pared 4 bases from V and 2 bases from J, leaving 5 bases between. Germline CDR1 reads SQVTM; CDR2 reads ANQGSEA. Here the CDR3 reads CSVGTQETQYF. The DNA for the CDR3 is TGCAGCGTTGGGACACAAGAGACCCAGTACTTC. Based on the CDR3 plus reference TRBV29-1 and TRBJ2-5, the full variable domain is SAVISQKPSRDICQRGTSLTIQCQVDSQVTMMFWYRQQPGQSLTLIATANQGSEATYESGFVIDKFPISRPNLTFSTLTVSNMSPEDSSIYLCSVGTQETQYFGPGTRLLVL.

In DNA form, the CDR3 reads TGTGCCAGCAGCCCCCTTTTGGGCGGGGAGTCCACAGATACGCAGTATTTT. Its translation is CASSPLLGGESTDTQYF. The chain joins TRBV9 to TRBJ2-3; maybe TRBD2 (6 bases). Looked up from germline, CDR1 is SGDLS and CDR2 is YYNGEE. The CDR3 sequence is 17 residues long. V gave up 4 bases and J gave up 2 bases, with 20 bases separating them. Combining the CDR3 with reference TRBV9 and TRBJ2-3 gives the whole variable domain DSGVTQTPKHLITATGQRVTLRCSPRSGDLSVYWYQQSLDQGLQFLIQYYNGEERAKGNILERFSAQQFPDLHSELNLSSLELGDSALYFCASSPLLGGESTDTQYFGPGTRLTVL.

The chain carries TRBV6-5 and TRBJ1-2; D remains unclear. V was cut by 6 bases and J by 2 bases, with 13 bases left in between. This CDR3 region has 14 residues. CDR1 is MNHEY and CDR2 is SVGAGI in the germline V gene. The CDR3 DNA sequence: TGTGCCAGCAGCCAGTCGACGGGGAACTATGGCTACACCTTC. Protein product: CASSQSTGNYGYTF.

V and J are TRBV28 and TRBJ2-5; 8 bases map to TRBD2. The length of the CDR3 is 15 residues. The J segment lost 1 base and the V segment lost 6 bases, leaving 7 bases of the junction unmatched. Germline-derived CDR1 and CDR2 are MDHEN and SYDVKM. CDR3 sequence: CASRNSGAAQETQYF. The CDR3, as DNA: TGTGCCAGCAGGAATAGCGGGGCGGCCCAAGAGACCCAGTACTTC.

The genes are TRBV27 and TRBJ1-4; D not certain. The CDR3 covers 14 residues. Germline V CDR1 and CDR2: MNHEY, SMNVEV (reference sequence). V was cut by 5 bases and J by 8 bases, with 15 bases left in between. As DNA, the CDR3 is TGTGCCAGCAGTACCCGGAGAGGGAAGGAAAAACTGTTTTTT. It translates to CASSTRRGKEKLFF.

This chain joins TRBV4-1 and TRBJ1-6, with D possibly being TRBD1 (6 bases). Deletions cut 1 base from V and 1 base from J, with 8 bases between. In germline, CDR1 is MGHRA, CDR2 YSYEKL. The CDR3 sequence is 16 residues long. DNA for the CDR3: TGCGCCAGCAGCCAAGGCCAGGGGTCCTATAATTCACCCCTCCACTTT. This sequence encodes CASSQGQGSYNSPLHF.

J is TRBJ1-1 and V is TRBV19, with D unresolved. Germline V CDR1 and CDR2: LNHDA, SQIVND (reference sequence). Trimming left V 5 bases short and J 1 base short, with 14 bases between. CDR3 size: 15 residues. The CDR3 here is CASSPNPTQNTEAFF. In DNA form, the CDR3 reads TGTGCCAGTAGTCCCAACCCTACCCAGAACACTGAAGCTTTCTTT.

The V call is TRBV28, the J call TRBJ1-5; a possible D gene is TRBD1 (6 bases). This CDR3 spans 16 amino acids. Germline lookup yields CDR1 MDHEN and CDR2 SYDVKM. Deletions cut 2 bases from V and 0 bases from J, with 11 bases between. As DNA, the CDR3 is TGTGCCAGCAGTTTAAGACAGGTCAATAGCAATCAGCCCCAGCATTTT. Translated, it gives CASSLRQVNSNQPQHF.

This clone was seen once. V and J are TRBV12-5 and TRBJ2-1; weak D call: TRBD2 (6 bases). CDR3 size: 13 residues. Germline-derived CDR1 and CDR2 are LGHNT and FRNRAP. V lost 2 bases to trimming and J lost 9 bases, with 11 bases between them. This CDR3 reads CASGLNLSGEQFF. The CDR3 nucleotides read TGTGCTAGTGGTTTGAACCTTAGCGGTGAGCAGTTCTTC.

The chain carries TRBV19 and TRBJ1-1; D not certain. Between the trimmed V and J ends, which lost 3 bases and 1 base, there was a span of 9 bases. The CDR3 loop spans 14 amino acids. Germline V gene sequence: CDR1 LNHDA, CDR2 SQIVND (reference sequence). The CDR3 is CASSIPWANTEAFF. CDR3 sequence (DNA): TGTGCCAGTAGTATTCCGTGGGCGAACACTGAAGCTTTCTTT.